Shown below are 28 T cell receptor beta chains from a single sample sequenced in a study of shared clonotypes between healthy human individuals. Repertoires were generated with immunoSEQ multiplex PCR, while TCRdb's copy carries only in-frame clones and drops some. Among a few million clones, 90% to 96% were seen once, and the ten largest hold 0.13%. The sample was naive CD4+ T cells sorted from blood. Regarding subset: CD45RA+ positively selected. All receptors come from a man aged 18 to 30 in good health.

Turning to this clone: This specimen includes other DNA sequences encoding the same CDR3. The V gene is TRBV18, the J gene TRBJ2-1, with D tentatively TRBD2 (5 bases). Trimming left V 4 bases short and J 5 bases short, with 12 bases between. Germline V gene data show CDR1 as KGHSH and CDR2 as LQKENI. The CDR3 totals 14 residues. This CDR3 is CASSLGVANNEQFF. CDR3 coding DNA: TGTGCCAGCTCACTGGGTGTAGCGAACAATGAGCAGTTCTTC.

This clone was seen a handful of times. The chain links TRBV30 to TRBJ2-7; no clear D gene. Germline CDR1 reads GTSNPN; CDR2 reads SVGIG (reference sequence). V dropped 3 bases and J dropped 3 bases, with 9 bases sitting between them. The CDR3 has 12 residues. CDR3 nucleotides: TGTGCCTGGAGCGCAAGATACTACGAGCAGTACTTC. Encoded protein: CAWSARYYEQYF.

The chain's CDR3 is CASSEMVPMTTGELFF. Here the CDR3 DNA reads TGCGCCAGCAGTGAGATGGTGCCGATGACCACCGGGGAGCTGTTTTTT. The chain carries TRBV10-1 and TRBJ2-2; D gene unclear. The CDR3 length is 16 residues. Trimming left V 2 bases short and J 4 bases short, with 14 bases between. CDR1 is WNHNN, CDR2 SYGVQD, per germline (reference sequence).

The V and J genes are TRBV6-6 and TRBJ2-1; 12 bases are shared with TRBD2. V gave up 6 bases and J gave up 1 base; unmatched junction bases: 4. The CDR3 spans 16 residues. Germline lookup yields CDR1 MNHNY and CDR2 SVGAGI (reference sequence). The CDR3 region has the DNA TGTGCCAGCAGCTCCCTAGCGGGAGGGTCCTACAATGAGCAGTTCTTC. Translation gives CASSSLAGGSYNEQFF.

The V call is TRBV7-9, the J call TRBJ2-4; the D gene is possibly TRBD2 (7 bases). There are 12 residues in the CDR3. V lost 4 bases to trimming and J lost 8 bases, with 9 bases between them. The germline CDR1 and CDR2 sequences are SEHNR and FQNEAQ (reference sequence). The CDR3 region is CASSWEGDIQYF. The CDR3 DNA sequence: TGTGCCAGCAGCTGGGAGGGGGACATTCAGTACTTC.

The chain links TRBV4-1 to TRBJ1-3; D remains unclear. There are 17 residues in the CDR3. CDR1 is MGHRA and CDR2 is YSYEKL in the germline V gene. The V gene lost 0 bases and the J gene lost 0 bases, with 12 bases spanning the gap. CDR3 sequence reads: CASSQDMERTSGNTIYF. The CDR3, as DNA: TGCGCCAGCAGCCAAGATATGGAGAGGACCTCTGGAAACACCATATATTTT.

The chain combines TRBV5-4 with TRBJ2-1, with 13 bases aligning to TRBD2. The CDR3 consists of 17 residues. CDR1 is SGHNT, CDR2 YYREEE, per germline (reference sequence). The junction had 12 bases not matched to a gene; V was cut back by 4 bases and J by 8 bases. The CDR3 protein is CASSRGILAGGPDEQFF. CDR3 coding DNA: TGTGCCAGCAGCCGGGGCATACTAGCGGGGGGGCCCGATGAGCAGTTCTTC.

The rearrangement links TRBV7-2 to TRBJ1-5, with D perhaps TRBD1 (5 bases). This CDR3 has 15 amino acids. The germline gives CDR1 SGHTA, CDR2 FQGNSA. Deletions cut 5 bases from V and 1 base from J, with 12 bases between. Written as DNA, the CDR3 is TGTGCCAGCAGCCCGGCCGGGGCAAGCAATCAGCCCCAGCATTTT. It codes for CASSPAGASNQPQHF.

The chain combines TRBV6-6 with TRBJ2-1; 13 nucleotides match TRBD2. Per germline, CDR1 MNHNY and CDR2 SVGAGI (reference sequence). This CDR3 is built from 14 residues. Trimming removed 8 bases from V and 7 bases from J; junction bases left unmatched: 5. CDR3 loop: CASLLAGGKNEQFF. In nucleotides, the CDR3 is TGTGCCAGCCTACTAGCGGGAGGGAAGAATGAGCAGTTCTTC.

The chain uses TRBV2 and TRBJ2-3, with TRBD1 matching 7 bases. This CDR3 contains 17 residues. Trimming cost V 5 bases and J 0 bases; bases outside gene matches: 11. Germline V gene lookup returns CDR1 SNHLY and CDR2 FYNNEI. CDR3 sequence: CASSRGGKSTSTDTQYF. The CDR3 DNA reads TGTGCCAGCAGTCGAGGGGGCAAAAGTACTAGCACAGATACGCAGTATTTT.

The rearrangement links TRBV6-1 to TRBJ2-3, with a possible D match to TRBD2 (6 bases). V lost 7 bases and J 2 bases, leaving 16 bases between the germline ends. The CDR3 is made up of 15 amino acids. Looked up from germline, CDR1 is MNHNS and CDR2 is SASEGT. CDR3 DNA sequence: TGTGCCAGCACGTCCAGCGGGTATCCCACAGATACGCAGTATTTT. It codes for CASTSSGYPTDTQYF.

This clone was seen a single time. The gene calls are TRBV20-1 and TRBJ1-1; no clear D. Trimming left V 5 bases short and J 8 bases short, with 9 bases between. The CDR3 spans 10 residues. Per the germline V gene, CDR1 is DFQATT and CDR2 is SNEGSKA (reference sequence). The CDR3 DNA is TGCAGTGCTTCGCGTGGGGAAGCTTTCTTT. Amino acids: CSASRGEAFF.

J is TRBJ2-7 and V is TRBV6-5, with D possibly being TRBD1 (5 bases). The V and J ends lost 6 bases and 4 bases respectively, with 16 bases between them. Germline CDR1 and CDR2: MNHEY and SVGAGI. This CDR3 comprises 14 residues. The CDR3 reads CASSPNGQGYEQYF. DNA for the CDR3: TGTGCCAGCAGCCCCAACGGGCAGGGTTACGAGCAGTACTTC.

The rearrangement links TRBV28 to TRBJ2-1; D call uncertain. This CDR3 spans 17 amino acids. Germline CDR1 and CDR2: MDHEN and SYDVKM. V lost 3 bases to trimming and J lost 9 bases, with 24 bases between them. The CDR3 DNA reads TGTGCCAGCAGTTTGTTTAGACTTCTCTCCAATCACGGTGAGCAGTTCTTC. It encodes CASSLFRLLSNHGEQFF.

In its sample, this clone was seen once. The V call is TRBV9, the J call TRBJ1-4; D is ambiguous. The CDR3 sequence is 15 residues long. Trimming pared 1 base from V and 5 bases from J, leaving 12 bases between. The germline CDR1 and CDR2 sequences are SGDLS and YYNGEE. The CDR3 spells CASSVTSGLNEKLFF. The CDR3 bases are TGTGCCAGCAGCGTAACCTCAGGTTTAAATGAAAAACTGTTTTTT.

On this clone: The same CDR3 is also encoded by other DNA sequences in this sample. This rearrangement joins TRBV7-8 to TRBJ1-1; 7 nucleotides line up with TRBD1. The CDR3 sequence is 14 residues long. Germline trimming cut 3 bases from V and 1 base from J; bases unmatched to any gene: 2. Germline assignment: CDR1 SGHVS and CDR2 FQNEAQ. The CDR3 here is CASSLGTANTEAFF. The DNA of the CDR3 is TGTGCCAGCAGCTTGGGGACAGCGAACACTGAAGCTTTCTTT.

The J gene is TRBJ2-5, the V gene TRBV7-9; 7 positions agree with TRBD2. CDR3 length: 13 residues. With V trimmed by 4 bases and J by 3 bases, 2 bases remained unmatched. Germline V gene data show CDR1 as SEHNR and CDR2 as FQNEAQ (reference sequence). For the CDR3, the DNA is TGTGCCAGCAGCTGGGCGGGGGAAGAGACCCAGTACTTC. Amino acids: CASSWAGEETQYF.

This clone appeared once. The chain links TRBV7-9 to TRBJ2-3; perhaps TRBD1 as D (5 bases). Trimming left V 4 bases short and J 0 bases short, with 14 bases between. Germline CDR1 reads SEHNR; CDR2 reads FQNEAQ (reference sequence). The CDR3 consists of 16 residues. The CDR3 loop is CASSSDLWGSTDTQYF. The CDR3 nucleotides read TGTGCCAGCAGCTCGGATCTTTGGGGCAGCACAGATACGCAGTATTTT.

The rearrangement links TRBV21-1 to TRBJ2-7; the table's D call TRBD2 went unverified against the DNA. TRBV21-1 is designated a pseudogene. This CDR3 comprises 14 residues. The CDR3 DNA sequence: TGTGCCAGCCCAGTGAGCGCTTGCTCCTACGAGCAGTACTTC. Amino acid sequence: CASPVSACSYEQYF.

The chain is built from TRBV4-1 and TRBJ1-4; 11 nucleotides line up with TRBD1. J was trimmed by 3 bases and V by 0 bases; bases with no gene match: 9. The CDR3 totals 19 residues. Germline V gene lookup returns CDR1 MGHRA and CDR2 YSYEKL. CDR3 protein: CASSQENRDRGRANEKLFF. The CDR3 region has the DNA TGCGCCAGCAGCCAAGAGAACCGGGACAGGGGGAGAGCTAATGAAAAACTGTTTTTT.

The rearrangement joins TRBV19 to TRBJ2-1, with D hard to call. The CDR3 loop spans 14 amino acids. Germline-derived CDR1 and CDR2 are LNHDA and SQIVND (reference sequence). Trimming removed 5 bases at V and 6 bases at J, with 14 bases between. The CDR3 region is CASSSAPQRNEQFF. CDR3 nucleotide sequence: TGTGCCAGTAGTTCGGCGCCCCAACGCAATGAGCAGTTCTTC.

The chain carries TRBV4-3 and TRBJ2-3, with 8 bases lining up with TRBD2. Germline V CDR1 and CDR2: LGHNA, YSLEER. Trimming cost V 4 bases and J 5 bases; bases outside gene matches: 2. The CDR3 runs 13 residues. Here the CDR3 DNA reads TGCGCCAGCAGCCGGCTAGCGGGAGATACGCAGTATTTT. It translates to CASSRLAGDTQYF.

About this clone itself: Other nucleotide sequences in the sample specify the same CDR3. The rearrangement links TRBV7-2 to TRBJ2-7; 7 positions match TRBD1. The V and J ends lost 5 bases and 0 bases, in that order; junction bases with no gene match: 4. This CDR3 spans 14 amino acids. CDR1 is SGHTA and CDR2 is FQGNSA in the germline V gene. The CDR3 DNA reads TGTGCCAGCAGCCCCTGGGACAGCTCCTACGAGCAGTACTTC. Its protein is CASSPWDSSYEQYF.

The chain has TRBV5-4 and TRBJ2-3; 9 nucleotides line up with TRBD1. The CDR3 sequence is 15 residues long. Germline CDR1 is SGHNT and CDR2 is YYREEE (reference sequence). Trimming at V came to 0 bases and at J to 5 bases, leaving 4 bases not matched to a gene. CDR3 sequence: CASSLVGQGGDTQYF. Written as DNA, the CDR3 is TGTGCCAGCAGCTTGGTGGGACAGGGTGGAGATACGCAGTATTTT.

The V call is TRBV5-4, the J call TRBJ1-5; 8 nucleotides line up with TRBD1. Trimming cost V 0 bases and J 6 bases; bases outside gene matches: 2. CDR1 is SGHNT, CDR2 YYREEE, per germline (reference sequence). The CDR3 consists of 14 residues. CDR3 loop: CASSLGQGTQPQHF. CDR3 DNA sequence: TGTGCCAGCAGCTTGGGACAGGGGACTCAGCCCCAGCATTTT. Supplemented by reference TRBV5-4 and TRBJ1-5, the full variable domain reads ETGVTQSPTHLIKTRGQQVTLRCSSQSGHNTVSWYQQALGQGPQFIFQYYREEENGRGNFPPRFSGLQFPNYSSELNVNALELDDSALYLCASSLGQGTQPQHFGDGTRLSIL.

Here the CDR3 DNA reads TGCGCCAGCAGCCCTGGGACAGTTTACCAAGAGACCCAGTACTTC. Residues: CASSPGTVYQETQYF. This chain links TRBV5-1 with TRBJ2-5; 7 positions agree with TRBD1. The CDR3 runs to 15 residues. V lost 4 bases and J lost 0; bases outside the gene matches: 6. Germline V gene sequence: CDR1 SGHRS, CDR2 YFSETQ.

The CDR3 DNA reads as TGTGCCAGCAGTTACTCGACAGGCGAATGGGCTGAAGCTTTCTTT. This encodes CASSYSTGEWAEAFF. The genes are TRBV6-5 and TRBJ1-1; D is possibly TRBD1 (6 bases). CDR1 MNHEY and CDR2 SVGAGI come from the germline V gene. With 0 bases removed from V and 6 bases from J, the gap between germline ends came to 14 bases. CDR3 length equals 15 residues.

This chain's CDR3 is CASSSGQVISYEQYF. CDR3 in DNA: TGTGCCAGCTCATCGGGACAGGTAATCTCCTACGAGCAGTACTTC. V and J are TRBV18 and TRBJ2-7; TRBD1 matches at 8 bases. V was clipped by 5 bases and J by 0 bases; unmatched bases: 6. This CDR3 is built from 15 residues. The V gene's germline CDR1 is KGHSH and CDR2 LQKENI.